This TCR beta chain emerged from a study of CD8 T cells in ankylosing spondylitis. General observations from the study: One TCR beta motif, made up of under ten highly homologous variants, appeared characteristic of ankylosing spondylitis blood. The clones that were linked to disease were reported to be significantly enriched in matched synovial fluid samples from ankylosing spondylitis patients.

Germline lookup yields CDR1 SGHRS and CDR2 YFSETQ. With 3 bases removed from V and 0 bases from J, the gap between germline ends came to 13 bases. The CDR3 is made up of 17 amino acids. MiXCR, run by TCRdb on the 5' RACE reads, gives a single entry per CDR3 protein. This sample has around 770,000 distinct CDR3 sequences; about 20% occur once, and the top ten carry roughly a fifth. Of note for this clonotype: The antigen remains undetermined.

The sequence derives from a male donor with ankylosing spondylitis. The chain uses TRBV5-1 and TRBJ1-6; D is ambiguous. The sequenced material came from blood, either unsorted or a sorted T cell fraction (not recorded which). The CDR3 reads CASSSYGRSSYNSPLHF. The CDR3, as DNA: TGCGCCAGCAGCTCGTATGGGAGGAGCTCCTATAATTCACCCCTCCACTTT.